What follows describes a single TCR delta chain. Antigen specificity is unknown. The template was reverse-transcribed extracted RNA. Multiplex PCR used pooled V-gene forward primers and a constant-region reverse primer to amplify CDR3s. TCRdb redid clone calling on the multiplex PCR reads using CATT. The profile shows approximately 58,000 delta-chain clones, less than 15% of them singletons. Germline CDR1 TSWWSYY, CDR2 QGS. Trimming cost V 1 base and J 1 base; bases outside gene matches: 19. CDR3 length: 22 amino acids. The record originates from a study of Vδ1+ human thymocytes. Study findings and constraints: In the thymus, TRG and TRD repertoires looked highly polyclonal with Gaussian CDR3 lengths.

The rearrangement joins TRDV1 to TRDJ1; 12 bases align to TRDD3. This TCR was recovered from a girl younger than two who had congenital heart surgery. Sequencing was performed on Vdelta1+ gamma-delta thymocytes from the thymus. Subset described: FACS-sorted CD3+ TCRalphabeta- TCRVdelta1+ TCRVdelta2- thymocytes. CDR3 sequence reads: CALGERHLPSYWGILGTDKLIF. Written as DNA, the CDR3 is TGTGCTCTTGGGGAACGGCACCTTCCCAGCTACTGGGGGATACTCGGCACCGATAAACTCATCTTT.